This T cell receptor (beta chain) was obtained from a study of cytomegalovirus exposure and HLA in healthy donors. Overall study context: Caucasian-associated ancestry cluster membership applied to about 83% of under 450 genotyped donors.

Study conclusions and caveats: Highest at DRB1 and lowest at HLA-C, TCR association rates differed among HLA loci in a later analysis. The classifier reportedly diagnosed cytomegalovirus status with high sensitivity and specificity.

PCR amplification relied on 60 Vbeta primers (plus 13 Jbeta primers). Methods used by the authors: As a later analysis found, there were 70 million to 90 million unique TCR beta chains, of which some 10 million were shared. Measured with immunoSEQ multiplex PCR; TCRdb has only the in-frame clones, and not every one. The DNA was the basis for D and trimming; V, J and clone size are from that table. The repertoire has fewer than 250,000 clones, about 84% of them found once; the top ten carry 1% to 1.5%. This clone was detected only once. What it binds is not known. This TCR derives from a human donor in good health. What was sequenced was PBMCs.

The CDR3 region has the DNA TGCGCCAGCAGCTTGGGGGCCGACTATGGCTACACCTTC. Residues: CASSLGADYGYTF. The chain joins TRBV5-1 to TRBJ1-2; D not certain. With 0 bases removed from V and 3 bases from J, the gap between germline ends came to 6 bases. Per germline, CDR1 SGHRS and CDR2 YFSETQ. The CDR3 length is 13 residues.